The sample holds one count of the clone carrying this T cell receptor (beta chain). Its antigen is undetermined. The CDR3 loop spans 15 amino acids. From germline, CDR1 is SGHVS and CDR2 FQNEAQ. The trim removed 5 bases at V and 5 bases at J, leaving 7 bases unmatched. The record originates from a study of a mutant IDH1 vaccine in newly diagnosed glioma. Study summary: Initiation of the vaccine course occurred 4-6 weeks after radiotherapy alone, or alongside temozolomide cycles. Of treated patients, approximately 62% were men and 37.5% women, averaging around 40 years.

Clones were read by immunoSEQ multiplex PCR, and TCRdb kept only the in-frame ones, dropping some. The sample has tens of thousands of clones; around 77% are singletons. The sample's time point: week 35, safety follow-up. It was 300 ug of mutant IDH1 20-mer peptide that made up each vaccine dose, given with topical imiquimod. Eight vaccine doses were administered to patients at weeks 1, 3, 5, 7, 11, 15, 19 and 23. Donors' newly diagnosed IDH1-mutant WHO grade 3 or 4 astrocytomas lacked nuclear ATRX. This clonotype was sampled from a man aged 35-49 years with glioma. Some clones in this sample may be carry-over from other donors' samples. The chain couples TRBV7-8 to TRBJ1-2; TRBD1 matches 11 bases. This specimen was PBMCs, taken from a glioma patient whose treatment included an IDH1 peptide vaccine. The CDR3 sequence: CASSILGTGGYGYTF. The CDR3 DNA reads as TGTGCCAGCAGCATACTCGGGACAGGGGGGTATGGCTACACCTTC.